The 6 T cell receptor beta chains given below trace back to one sample, sequenced in a study of cytotoxic CD8 clonotypes in ibrutinib-treated CLL. Assay used: immunoSEQ multiplex PCR; TCRdb lists only in-frame clones, some missing. This sample has about 49,000 clones, with approximately 50% found just once. Here the sequenced sample was PBMCs, taken after 12 months of ibrutinib treatment. The receptors stem from a human donor with chronic lymphocytic leukemia.

A few counts support this clone. The V gene is TRBV7-6, the J gene TRBJ1-1; 7 positions agree with TRBD1. The CDR3 has 16 amino acids. V trimming: 2 bases; J trimming: 1 base; junction bases outside the gene matches: 7. In germline, CDR1 is SGHVS, CDR2 FNYEAQ. In DNA form, the CDR3 reads TGTGCCAGCAGCTTATTGCCAGGGGGATCGAACACTGAAGCTTTCTTT. Encoded protein: CASSLLPGGSNTEAFF.

This chain joins TRBV7-8 and TRBJ2-7; 8 bases agree with TRBD2. Trimming cost V 3 bases and J 3 bases; bases outside gene matches: 4. This CDR3 is built from 14 residues. Germline assignment: CDR1 SGHVS and CDR2 FQNEAQ. The chain's CDR3 is CASSFGSGIYEQYF. The CDR3 coding sequence is TGTGCCAGCAGCTTCGGTAGCGGGATCTACGAGCAGTACTTC. Full variable domain (outside the CDR3, taken from reference TRBV7-8 and TRBJ2-7): GAGVSQSPRYKVAKRGQDVALRCDPISGHVSLFWYQQALGQGPEFLTYFQNEAQLDKSGLPSDRFFAERPEGSVSTLKIQRTQQEDSAVYLCASSFGSGIYEQYFGPGTRLTVT.

The V and J genes are TRBV28 and TRBJ2-1; 11 positions match TRBD2. Germline V CDR1 and CDR2: MDHEN, SYDVKM. Trimming took 8 bases from V and 2 from J; bases not matched to a gene: 5. The CDR3 runs to 15 residues. The DNA for the CDR3 is TGTGCCAGCGTACGGGGACTAGCGGCCTACAATGAGCAGTTCTTC. Translating gives CASVRGLAAYNEQFF. Full variable domain (remainder filled in from reference TRBV28 and TRBJ2-1): DVKVTQSSRYLVKRTGEKVFLECVQDMDHENMFWYRQDPGLGLRLIYFSYDVKMKEKGDIPEGYSVSREKKERFSLILESASTNQTSMYLCASVRGLAAYNEQFFGPGTRLTVL.

The V gene is TRBV29-1, the J gene TRBJ1-1, with a tentative D call TRBD1 (5 bases). V was clipped by 2 bases and J by 10 bases, with 11 bases between them. The CDR3 contains 11 residues. The germline gives CDR1 SQVTM, CDR2 ANQGSEA. The CDR3 is CSVEQGRGAFF. The CDR3 DNA reads TGCAGCGTTGAACAGGGCCGGGGAGCTTTCTTT.

The V gene is TRBV19, the J gene TRBJ2-5; D perhaps matches TRBD1 (5 bases). This CDR3 contains 15 residues. Germline V gene data show CDR1 as LNHDA and CDR2 as SQIVND (reference sequence). Trimming removed 7 bases from V and 3 bases from J, with 18 bases in between. CDR3 sequence: CASKIRGHLEETQYF. In DNA, the CDR3 is TGTGCCAGTAAGATCCGCGGACACTTAGAAGAGACCCAGTACTTC.

The CDR3: CASSVRGQGRQPQHF. CDR3 sequence (DNA): TGTGCCAGCAGTGTCCGGGGACAGGGTCGTCAGCCCCAGCATTTT. The chain uses TRBV6-1 and TRBJ1-5; 9 bases fit TRBD1. The germline V gene encodes CDR1 MNHNS and CDR2 SASEGT. The V gene end was trimmed by 4 bases and the J gene end by 6 bases; junction bases not matched to a gene: 7. The CDR3 loop spans 15 amino acids.